This T cell receptor (beta chain) was found in a study of shared clonotypes between healthy human individuals (dated by TCRdb to about 2020). Regarding the complete study: The cohort comprised two women and a few men aged 18 to 49 years. Each donor's leukapheresis produced roughly between about 0.8 and 10 billion PBMCs. Libraries were prepared and TCR repertoires were sequenced by different laboratories using diverse techniques, in order to increase sequencing depth and limit assay-specific biases. The study deeply sequenced blood TCR repertoires of several healthy adults to estimate repertoire size and the extent of clonotype sharing between individuals. For each donor, three plates each were used for CD4 naive and CD4 memory, two plates were used for CD8 naive, and one plate was used for CD8 memory.

The CDR3 contains 15 residues, cysteine and phenylalanine counted. The kept DNA is CDR3 alone, 45 bases in frame from the first base. V was cut back by 0 bases and J by 4 bases, leaving a gap of 10 bases between them. The germline V gene encodes CDR1 WNHNN and CDR2 SYGVQD (reference sequence). Overall study outcomes, separate from this receptor: The small number of donors limited the genetic and exposure-history diversity represented. Pairwise subsampling indicated that sequencing depth was expected to affect the degree of clonotype sharing among donors. Around 5% of naive CD4, around 3.6% of naive CD8, approximately 2.2% of memory CD4, and over 0.35% of memory CD8 clonotypes were shared across several donors. Only blood was sampled, and tissue TCR repertoires likely differ from those in blood. Incomplete sequencing was indicated by rarefaction of sorted-subset datasets, despite the large sequencing depth. Higher generation probabilities were observed for clonotypes shared by all four sorted-subset donors than for non-shared clonotypes. Larger estimated clonotype richness was generally found for naive subsets than for memory subsets.

Using the deep immunoSEQ assay, multiplex PCR amplified TCR CDR3 regions from genomic DNA. Genomic DNA extracted from each cell subset was distributed evenly over all wells of several immunoSEQ 96-well plates, and each plate served as one replicate. For sorted subsets, around 200 ng genomic DNA, equal to some 28,000 T cell genomes, was loaded into each replicate PCR. Purified libraries were measured with a Qubit 3.0 fluorometer, size-checked on a Bioanalyzer 2100, and measured again with the KAPA Library Quantification kit. A separate single-read 150-cycle Illumina NextSeq 550 flow cell was used to sequence each immunoSEQ 96-well plate. The source study handled its data this way. Because only junctional sequences without quality scores were contained in the immunoSEQ output, filtering matching that applied to full-length reads could not be performed. To assign V/J genes and CDR3, sequences were annotated using PyIR, a Python wrapper for IgBLAST v1.9, with IMGT germline references. Reads were filtered out if the reads had weak V/J assignments (E-value above 1e-6), no CDR3, stop codons, out-of-frame junctions, or ambiguous translated residues. V3J clonotypes were defined as sequences sharing an identical inferred V gene, J gene, and CDR3 amino acid sequence. Percentage overlap between repertoires was computed as shared unique clonotypes divided by the size of the smaller repertoire. RTK rarefaction, the Chao1 estimator, and Recon v2.1 estimates of unobserved clonotypes were used to assess repertoire richness. For all TCRbeta clonotypes obtained by the gDNA method from four donors, generation probabilities were computed with OLGA. In its TCRdb copy, this immuneACCESS table keeps in-frame sequences only and misses some clones. Where compared with another copy, unresolved V genes explain less than half of these, and the others have no known cause. V and J calls and clone size are copied from that table; D and trimming were computed from the DNA. The sample yields over 2 million clones; 95% were counted once. More than 0.1% of the sample is taken by the ten largest.

The donors were healthy, HIV-negative adults with no recently reported acute infections or vaccinations. Every donor was a Caucasian adult residing in Nashville, Tennessee, USA. Magnetic negative selection was used to enrich CD4+ T cells, after which naive cells were positively selected on CD45RA and the negative fraction became the memory subset. Blood was collected by leukapheresis, and PBMCs were isolated by Ficoll-Histopaque density gradient centrifugation and then cryopreserved in liquid nitrogen vapor phase. Purity and quantity of every magnetically sorted T cell population were checked by analytical flow cytometry. Genomic DNA was isolated from every sorted fraction and measured by UV absorbance on a Nanodrop 2000c. Concerning this clone: Its recognized antigen is unknown. Base quality data are lacking; no much larger clone is found one base away.

Sequenced input: naive CD4+ T cells sorted from blood. The label giving this sample's cell subset or site can be read as: CD45RA+ positively selected. Recombination connected TRBV10-1 to TRBJ2-1; TRBD2 is possibly the D segment (5 matching bases). This receptor was obtained from a man younger than 30 in good health. The nucleotide sequence is TGCGCCAGCAGTGAGTCTTCAACGGGGTACAATGAGCAGTTCTTC. This sequence encodes CASSESSTGYNEQFF.